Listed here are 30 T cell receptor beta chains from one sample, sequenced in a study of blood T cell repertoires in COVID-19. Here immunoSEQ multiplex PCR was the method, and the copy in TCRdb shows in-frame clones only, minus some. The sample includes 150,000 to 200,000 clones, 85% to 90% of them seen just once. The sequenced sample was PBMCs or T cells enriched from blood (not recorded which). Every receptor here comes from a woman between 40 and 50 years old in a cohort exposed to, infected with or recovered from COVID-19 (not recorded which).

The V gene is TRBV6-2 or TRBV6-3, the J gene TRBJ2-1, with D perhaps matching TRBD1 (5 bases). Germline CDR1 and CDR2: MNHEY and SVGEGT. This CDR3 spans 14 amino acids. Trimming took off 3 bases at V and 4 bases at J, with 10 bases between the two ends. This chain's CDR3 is CASSYIRVYNEQFF. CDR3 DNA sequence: TGTGCCAGCAGTTATATCAGGGTTTACAATGAGCAGTTCTTC.

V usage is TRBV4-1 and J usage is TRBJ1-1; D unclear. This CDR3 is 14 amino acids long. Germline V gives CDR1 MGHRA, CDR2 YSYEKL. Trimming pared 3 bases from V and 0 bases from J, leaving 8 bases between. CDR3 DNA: TGCGCCAGCAGCCAGGCCACTATGAACACTGAAGCTTTCTTT. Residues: CASSQATMNTEAFF.

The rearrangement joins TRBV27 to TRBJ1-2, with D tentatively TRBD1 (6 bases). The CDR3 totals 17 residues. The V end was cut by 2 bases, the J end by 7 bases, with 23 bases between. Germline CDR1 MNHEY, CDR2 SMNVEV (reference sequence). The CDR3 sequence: CASSLLPPGQKTRGYTF. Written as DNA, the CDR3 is TGTGCCAGCAGTTTACTCCCACCGGGACAAAAAACGCGTGGCTACACCTTC.

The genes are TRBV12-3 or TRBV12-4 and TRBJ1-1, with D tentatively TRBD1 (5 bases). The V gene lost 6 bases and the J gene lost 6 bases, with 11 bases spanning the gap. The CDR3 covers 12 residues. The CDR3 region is CASRYSTAEAFF. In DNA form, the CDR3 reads TGTGCCAGCAGATACTCGACAGCTGAAGCTTTCTTT.

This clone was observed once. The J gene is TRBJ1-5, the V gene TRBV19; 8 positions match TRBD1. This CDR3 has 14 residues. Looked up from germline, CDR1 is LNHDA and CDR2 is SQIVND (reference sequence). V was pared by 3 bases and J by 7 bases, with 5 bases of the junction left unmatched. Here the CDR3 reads CASSMSDRAQPQHF. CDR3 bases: TGTGCCAGTAGTATGTCGGACAGGGCACAGCCCCAGCATTTT.

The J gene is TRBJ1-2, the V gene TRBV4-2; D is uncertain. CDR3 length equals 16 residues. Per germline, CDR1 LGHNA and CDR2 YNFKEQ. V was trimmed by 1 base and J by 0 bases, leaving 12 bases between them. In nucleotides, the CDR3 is TGTGCCAGCAGCCAAGTAGAGGGAGATACTAACTATGGCTACACCTTC. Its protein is CASSQVEGDTNYGYTF.

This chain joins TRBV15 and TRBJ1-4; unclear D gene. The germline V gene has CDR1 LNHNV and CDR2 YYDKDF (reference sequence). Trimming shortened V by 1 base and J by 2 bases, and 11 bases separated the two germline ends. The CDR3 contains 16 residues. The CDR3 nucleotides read TGTGCCACCAGCAGAGTCCGAGGGCCCACTAATGAAAAACTGTTTTTT. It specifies CATSRVRGPTNEKLFF.

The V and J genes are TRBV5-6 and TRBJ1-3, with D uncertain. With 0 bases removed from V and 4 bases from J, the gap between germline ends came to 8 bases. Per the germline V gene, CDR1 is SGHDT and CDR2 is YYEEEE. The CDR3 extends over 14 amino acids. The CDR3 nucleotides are TGTGCCAGCAGCTTGGTCGGGGTCGGAAACACCATATATTTT. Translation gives CASSLVGVGNTIYF.

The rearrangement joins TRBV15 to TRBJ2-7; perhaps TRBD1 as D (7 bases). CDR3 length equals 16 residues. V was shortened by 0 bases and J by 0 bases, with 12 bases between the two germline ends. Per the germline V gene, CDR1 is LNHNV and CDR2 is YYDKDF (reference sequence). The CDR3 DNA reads TGTGCCACCAGCAGAGATTCGGGGGACAGCTCCTACGAGCAGTACTTC. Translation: CATSRDSGDSSYEQYF.

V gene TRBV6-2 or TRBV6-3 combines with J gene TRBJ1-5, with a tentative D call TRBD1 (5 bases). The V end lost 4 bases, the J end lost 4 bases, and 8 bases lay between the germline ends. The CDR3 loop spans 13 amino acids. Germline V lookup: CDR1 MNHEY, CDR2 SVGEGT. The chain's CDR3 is CASSSTENQPQHF. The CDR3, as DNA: TGTGCCAGCAGTTCGACAGAAAATCAGCCCCAGCATTTT.

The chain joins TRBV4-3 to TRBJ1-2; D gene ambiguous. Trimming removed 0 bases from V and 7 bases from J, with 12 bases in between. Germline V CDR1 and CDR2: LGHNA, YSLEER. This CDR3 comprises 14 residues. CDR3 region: CASSQDAVRGGYTF. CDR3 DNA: TGCGCCAGCAGCCAAGATGCGGTTCGGGGTGGCTACACCTTC.

The CDR3 bases are TGTGCCACCAGTGACTCGACCGGGACAGGGATCTATGGCTACACCTTC. Translated, it gives CATSDSTGTGIYGYTF. The chain employs TRBV24-1 and TRBJ1-2, with 9 positions matching TRBD1. The CDR3 covers 16 residues. Germline values: CDR1 KGHDR, CDR2 SFDVKD. The junction had 9 bases not matched to a gene; V was cut back by 4 bases and J by 4 bases.

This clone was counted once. CDR3 residues: CASSTTDYSNQPQHF. CDR3 DNA sequence: TGTGCCAGTAGTACGACAGATTATAGCAATCAGCCCCAGCATTTT. The chain links TRBV19 to TRBJ1-5; tentative D call: TRBD1 (5 bases). The CDR3 is 15 residues long. The V gene's germline CDR1 is LNHDA and CDR2 SQIVND (reference sequence). Trimming cost V 4 bases and J 0 bases, with 10 bases left between them.

CDR3 sequence (DNA): TGTGCCAGCAGCTTAGACAGGGTCGCTGAAGCTTTCTTT. Its protein is CASSLDRVAEAFF. This chain connects TRBV7-9 to TRBJ1-1; possible D gene TRBD1, 6 bases. The CDR3 has 13 residues. Per germline, CDR1 SEHNR and CDR2 FQNEAQ (reference sequence). Trimming shortened V by 1 base and J by 6 bases, and 9 bases separated the two germline ends.

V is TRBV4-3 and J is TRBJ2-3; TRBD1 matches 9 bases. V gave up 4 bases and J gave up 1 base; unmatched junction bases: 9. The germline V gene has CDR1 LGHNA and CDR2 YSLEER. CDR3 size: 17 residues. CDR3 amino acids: CASSPGTGFVGTDTQYF. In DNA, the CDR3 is TGCGCCAGCAGCCCCGGGACAGGGTTTGTAGGCACAGATACGCAGTATTTT.

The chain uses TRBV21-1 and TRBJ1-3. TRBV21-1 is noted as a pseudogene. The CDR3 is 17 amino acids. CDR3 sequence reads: CASSKFTGGGVGNTIYF. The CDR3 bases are TGTGCCAGCAGCAAATTTACCGGCGGGGGCGTAGGAAACACCATATATTTT.

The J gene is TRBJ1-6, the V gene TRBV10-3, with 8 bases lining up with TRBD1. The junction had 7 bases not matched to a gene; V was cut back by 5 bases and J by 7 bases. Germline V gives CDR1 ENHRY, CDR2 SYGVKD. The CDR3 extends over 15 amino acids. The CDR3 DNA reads TGTGCCATCAGTAAAGGGACAGGCGAGAATTCACCCCTCCACTTT. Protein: CAISKGTGENSPLHF.

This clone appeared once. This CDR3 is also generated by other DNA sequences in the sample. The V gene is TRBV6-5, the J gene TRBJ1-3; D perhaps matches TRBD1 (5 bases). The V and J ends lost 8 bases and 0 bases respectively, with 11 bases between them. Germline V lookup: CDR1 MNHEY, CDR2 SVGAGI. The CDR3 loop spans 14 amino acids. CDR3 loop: CASSRGGSGNTIYF. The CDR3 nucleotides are TGTGCCAGCTCCCGGGGGGGCTCTGGAAACACCATATATTTT.

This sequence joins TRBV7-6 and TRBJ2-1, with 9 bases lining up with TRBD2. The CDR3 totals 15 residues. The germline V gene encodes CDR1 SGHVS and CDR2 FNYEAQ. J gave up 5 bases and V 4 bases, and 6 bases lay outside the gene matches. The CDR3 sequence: CASSYEGLAHNEQFF. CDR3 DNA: TGTGCCAGCAGCTATGAGGGACTAGCACACAATGAGCAGTTCTTC.

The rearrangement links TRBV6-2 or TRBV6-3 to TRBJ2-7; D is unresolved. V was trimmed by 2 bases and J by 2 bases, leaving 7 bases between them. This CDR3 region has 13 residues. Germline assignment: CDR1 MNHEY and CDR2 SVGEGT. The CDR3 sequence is CASSYGRTYEQYF. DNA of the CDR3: TGTGCCAGCAGTTACGGCAGAACCTACGAGCAGTACTTC.

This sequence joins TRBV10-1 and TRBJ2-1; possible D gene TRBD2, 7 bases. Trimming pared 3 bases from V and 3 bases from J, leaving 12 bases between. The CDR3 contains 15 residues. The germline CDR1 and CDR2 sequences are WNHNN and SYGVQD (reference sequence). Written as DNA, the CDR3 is TGCGCCAGCAGTGAAGGAGGGGGGGGCTACAATGAGCAGTTCTTC. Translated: CASSEGGGGYNEQFF.

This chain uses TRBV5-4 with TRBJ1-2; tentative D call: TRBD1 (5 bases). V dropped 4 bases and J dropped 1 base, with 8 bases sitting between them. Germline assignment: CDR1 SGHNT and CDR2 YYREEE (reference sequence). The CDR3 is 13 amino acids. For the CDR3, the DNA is TGTGCCAGCAGCCCCAGGGATAACTATGGCTACACCTTC. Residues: CASSPRDNYGYTF.

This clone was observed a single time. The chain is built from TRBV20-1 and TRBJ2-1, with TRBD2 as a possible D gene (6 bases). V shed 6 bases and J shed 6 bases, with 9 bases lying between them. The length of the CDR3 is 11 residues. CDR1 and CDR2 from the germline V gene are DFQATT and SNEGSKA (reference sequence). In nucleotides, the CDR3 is TGCAGTGCCGGACTATTCAATGAGCAGTTCTTC. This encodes CSAGLFNEQFF.

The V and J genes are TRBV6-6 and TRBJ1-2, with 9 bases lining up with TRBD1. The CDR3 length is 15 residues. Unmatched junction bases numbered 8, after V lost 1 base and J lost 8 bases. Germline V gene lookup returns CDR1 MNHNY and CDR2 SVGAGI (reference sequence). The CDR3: CASSYFLGQGKGYTF. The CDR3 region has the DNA TGTGCCAGCAGTTACTTCTTAGGACAGGGGAAGGGCTACACCTTC.

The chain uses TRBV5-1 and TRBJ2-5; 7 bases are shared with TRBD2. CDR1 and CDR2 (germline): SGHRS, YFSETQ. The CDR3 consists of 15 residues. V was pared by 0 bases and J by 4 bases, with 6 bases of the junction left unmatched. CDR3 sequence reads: CASSLVTSSGETQYF. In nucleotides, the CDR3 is TGCGCCAGCAGCTTGGTGACTAGCAGTGGAGAGACCCAGTACTTC.

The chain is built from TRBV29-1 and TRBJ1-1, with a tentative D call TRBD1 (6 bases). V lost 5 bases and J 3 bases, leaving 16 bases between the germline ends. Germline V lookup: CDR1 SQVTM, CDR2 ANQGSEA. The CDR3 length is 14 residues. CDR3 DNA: TGCAGCGTTTCTAGGGGGGGCGCCGACACTGAAGCTTTCTTT. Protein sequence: CSVSRGGADTEAFF. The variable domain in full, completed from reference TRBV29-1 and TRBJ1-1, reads SAVISQKPSRDICQRGTSLTIQCQVDSQVTMMFWYRQQPGQSLTLIATANQGSEATYESGFVIDKFPISRPNLTFSTLTVSNMSPEDSSIYLCSVSRGGADTEAFFGQGTRLTVV.

CDR3 protein: CASSSLITEAFF. CDR3 nucleotides: TGTGCCAGCAGTTCCCTAATCACTGAAGCTTTCTTT. J is TRBJ1-1 and V is TRBV12-3 or TRBV12-4; D is unresolved. The CDR3 is 12 amino acids. V was trimmed by 4 bases and J by 4 bases, leaving 7 bases between them.

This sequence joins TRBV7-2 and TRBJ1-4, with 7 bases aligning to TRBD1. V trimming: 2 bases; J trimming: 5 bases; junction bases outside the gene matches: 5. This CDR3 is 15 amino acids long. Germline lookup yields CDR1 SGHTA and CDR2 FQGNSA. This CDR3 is CASSLSSGGNEKLFF. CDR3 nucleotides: TGTGCCAGCAGCTTATCTTCAGGGGGAAATGAAAAACTGTTTTTT.

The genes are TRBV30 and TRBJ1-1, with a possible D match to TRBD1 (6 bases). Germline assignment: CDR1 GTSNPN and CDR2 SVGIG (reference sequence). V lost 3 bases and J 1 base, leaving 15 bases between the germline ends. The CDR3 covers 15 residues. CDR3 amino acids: CAWSAQGFPNTEAFF. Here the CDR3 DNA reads TGTGCCTGGAGCGCACAGGGATTCCCGAACACTGAAGCTTTCTTT.

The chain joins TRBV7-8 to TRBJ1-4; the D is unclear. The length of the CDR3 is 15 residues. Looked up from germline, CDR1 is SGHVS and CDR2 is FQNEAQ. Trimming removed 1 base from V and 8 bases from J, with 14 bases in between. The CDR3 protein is CASSLERIVNEKLFF. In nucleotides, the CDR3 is TGTGCCAGCAGCTTAGAGCGGATCGTTAACGAAAAACTGTTTTTT.